The entry that follows covers one T cell receptor beta chain sequence. With 60 Vbeta and 13 Jbeta primers, the PCR was carried out. Per the study methods: Later work found 80 million or so unique TCR beta chains, with 10 million to 14 million shared. Profiled with immunoSEQ multiplex PCR; TCRdb holds only in-frame clones, not every one. That table supplies the V and J calls and clone size; D and trimming were determined from the DNA. Of under 130,000 clones in the sample, over 75% were seen once. The data belong to a study of cytomegalovirus exposure and HLA in healthy donors. This sequence originates from a woman aged 40 to 50 in good health and CMV-seropositive. The source material was PBMCs.

The CDR3 nucleotides are TGCGCCAGCAGCTTGGAACGACAGACTGGTGATACGCAGTATTTT. It encodes CASSLERQTGDTQYF. The chain links TRBV5-1 to TRBJ2-3; tentatively, D is TRBD1 (5 bases). Germline CDR1 and CDR2: SGHRS and YFSETQ. The CDR3 totals 15 residues. V lost 0 bases and J 6 bases, leaving 14 bases between the germline ends.